The 31 T cell receptor beta chains reported below all come from one sample, sequenced in a study of T cell repertoires in ileal Crohn's disease. The table came from immunoSEQ multiplex PCR; TCRdb's copy has only in-frame clones and leaves some out. The sample contains approximately 13,000 clones, about 70% of which appear only once. The sequencing input was ileal tissue. The receptors here all came from an adult with Crohn's disease.

The chain recombines TRBV7-3 with TRBJ2-7, with D perhaps given as TRBD1 or TRBD2 (5 bases each). This CDR3 is built from 15 residues. Trimming pared 5 bases from V and 0 bases from J, leaving 14 bases between. Germline V CDR1 and CDR2: SGHTA, FQGTGA. Here the CDR3 DNA reads TGTGCCAGCAGCCTCGGGGCGAGGAGCTCCTACGAGCAGTACTTC. Amino acid sequence: CASSLGARSSYEQYF. Filled out from reference TRBV7-3 and TRBJ2-7, the complete variable domain reads GAGVSQTPSNKVTEKGKYVELRCDPISGHTALYWYRQSLGQGPEFLIYFQGTGAADDSGLPNDRFFAVRPEGSVSTLKIQRTERGDSAVYLCASSLGARSSYEQYFGPGTRLTVT.

J is TRBJ1-2 and V is TRBV6-4; a possible D gene is TRBD1 (5 bases). Germline lookup yields CDR1 MRHNA and CDR2 SNTAGT. The CDR3 spans 15 residues. Trimming removed 3 bases at V and 7 bases at J, with 18 bases between. The CDR3 DNA is TGTGCCAGCAGTGAAAGAAAGCGGCAGGGCTTTGGCTACACCTTC. This codes for CASSERKRQGFGYTF.

The chain is built from TRBV5-1 and TRBJ2-1, with 10 bases that match TRBD2. Unmatched junction bases numbered 11, after V lost 5 bases and J lost 9 bases. The CDR3 consists of 15 residues. Germline loops: CDR1 SGHRS, CDR2 YFSETQ. CDR3 nucleotide sequence: TGCGCCAGCAGAGAACCCAGCGGGGGGGCCCTTGAGCAGTTCTTC. It is translated as CASREPSGGALEQFF.

The chain links TRBV18 to TRBJ2-1; D uncertain. Germline V lookup: CDR1 KGHSH, CDR2 LQKENI. The V end lost 6 bases, the J end lost 6 bases, and 12 bases lay between the germline ends. The CDR3 length is 13 residues. CDR3 coding DNA: TGTGCCAGCTCCCCCATCGGGCCCAATGAGCAGTTCTTC. Residues: CASSPIGPNEQFF. Full variable domain (missing parts from reference TRBV18 and TRBJ2-1): NAGVMQNPRHLVRRRGQEARLRCSPMKGHSHVYWYRQLPEEGLKFMVYLQKENIIDESGMPKERFSAEFPKEGPSILRIQQVVRGDSAAYFCASSPIGPNEQFFGPGTRLTVL.

The chain has TRBV10-2 and TRBJ2-7, with D perhaps matching TRBD1 or TRBD2 (5 bases each). There are 15 residues in the CDR3. V was clipped by 0 bases and J by 2 bases, with 11 bases between them. Germline-derived CDR1 and CDR2 are WSHSY and SAAADI. CDR3 nucleotide sequence: TGCGCCAGCAGTGAGTCCTCCGGGACCCCCTACGAGCAGTACTTC. It specifies CASSESSGTPYEQYF.

The J gene is TRBJ1-1, the V gene TRBV5-5; possibly TRBD1 for D (6 bases). The CDR3 is made up of 13 amino acids. Germline lookup yields CDR1 SGHKS and CDR2 YYEKEE (reference sequence). V lost 3 bases to trimming and J lost 1 base, with 7 bases between them. For the CDR3, the DNA is TGTGCCAGCAGCTCCAGGGGGAACACTGAAGCTTTCTTT. Translating gives CASSSRGNTEAFF.

This clone was seen only a few times. J is TRBJ1-3 and V is TRBV15; the D gene is possibly TRBD1 (5 bases). V was shortened by 0 bases and J by 2 bases, with 8 bases between the two germline ends. The CDR3 covers 15 residues. From germline, CDR1 is LNHNV and CDR2 YYDKDF (reference sequence). The CDR3, as DNA: TGTGCCACCAGCAGAGATTCCAGGGCTGGAAACACCATATATTTT. It codes for CATSRDSRAGNTIYF.

The chain carries TRBV19 and TRBJ1-6; 9 bases match TRBD1. V lost 5 bases to trimming and J lost 10 bases; unmatched junction nucleotides: 6. The germline V gene has CDR1 LNHDA and CDR2 SQIVND (reference sequence). The CDR3 spans 14 residues. The CDR3 sequence: CASSSDRGESPLHF. CDR3 nucleotides: TGTGCCAGTAGTTCGGACAGGGGAGAATCACCCCTCCACTTT.

V usage is TRBV2 and J usage is TRBJ2-6, with 7 bases that match TRBD1. This CDR3 is 20 amino acids long. Germline lookup yields CDR1 SNHLY and CDR2 FYNNEI. The junction had 16 bases not matched to a gene; V was cut back by 5 bases and J by 0 bases. The CDR3 DNA is TGTGCCAGCAGTCTCTTGGGGGCAGGGGGTCGATCCTCTGGGGCCAACGTCCTGACTTTC. Protein sequence: CASSLLGAGGRSSGANVLTF. The variable domain in full, completed from reference TRBV2 and TRBJ2-6, reads EPEVTQTPSHQVTQMGQEVILRCVPISNHLYFYWYRQILGQKVEFLVSFYNNEISEKSEIFDDQFSVERPDGSNFTLKIRSTKLEDSAMYFCASSLLGAGGRSSGANVLTFGAGSRLTVL.

This chain joins TRBV7-8 and TRBJ1-5, with D perhaps matching TRBD1 (5 bases). Germline CDR1 SGHVS, CDR2 FQNEAQ. Between the trimmed V and J ends, which lost 4 bases and 1 base, there was a span of 14 bases. The CDR3 has 16 amino acids. The CDR3 loop reads CASSSWGGRSNQPQHF. The DNA for the CDR3 is TGTGCCAGCAGCTCTTGGGGGGGACGGAGCAATCAGCCCCAGCATTTT.

The J gene is TRBJ2-7, the V gene TRBV7-9, with TRBD2 matching over 10 bases. J was trimmed by 5 bases and V by 1 base; bases with no gene match: 8. The germline V gene has CDR1 SEHNR and CDR2 FQNEAQ (reference sequence). The CDR3 consists of 16 residues. The CDR3, as DNA: TGTGCCAGCAGCTTAGAGCGGGGGGGCCGTCCGAACGAGCAGTACTTC. Residues: CASSLERGGRPNEQYF.

This clone occurred once. V is TRBV6-4 and J is TRBJ1-6; D remains ambiguous. The V end was cut by 5 bases, the J end by 7 bases, with 12 bases between. Germline lookup yields CDR1 MRHNA and CDR2 SNTAGT. This CDR3 is 14 amino acids long. The CDR3 nucleotides read TGTGCCAGCAGTTCCGGGAGTTGGAATTCACCCCTCCACTTT. Its protein is CASSSGSWNSPLHF.

The V and J genes are TRBV7-9 and TRBJ2-1; D might be TRBD1 (6 bases). Per germline, CDR1 SEHNR and CDR2 FQNEAQ (reference sequence). Deletions cut 5 bases from V and 1 base from J, with 12 bases between. The CDR3 is made up of 15 amino acids. As DNA, the CDR3 is TGTGCCAGCAGCGGAAGGGGGTTTTCCTACAATGAGCAGTTCTTC. Its translation: CASSGRGFSYNEQFF.

The chain joins TRBV19 to TRBJ1-5; 9 bases line up with TRBD1. This CDR3 has 15 residues. Germline V gene lookup returns CDR1 LNHDA and CDR2 SQIVND (reference sequence). V shed 4 bases, J shed 4 bases, and the junction held 5 bases outside the gene matches. CDR3 DNA: TGTGCCAGTAGTACAACTGGACAGGGGAATCAGCCCCAGCATTTT. Residues: CASSTTGQGNQPQHF. The complete variable domain, with remaining parts taken from reference TRBV19 and TRBJ1-5, reads DGGITQSPKYLFRKEGQNVTLSCEQNLNHDAMYWYRQDPGQGLRLIYYSQIVNDFQKGDIAEGYSVSREKKESFPLTVTSAQKNPTAFYLCASSTTGQGNQPQHFGDGTRLSIL.

This sequence joins TRBV19 and TRBJ2-6; D not resolved. Germline V gives CDR1 LNHDA, CDR2 SQIVND (reference sequence). CDR3 size: 16 residues. The V and J ends lost 1 base and 1 base respectively, with 8 bases between them. CDR3 sequence (DNA): TGTGCCAGTAGTATAGCCCACCTATCTGGGGCCAACGTCCTGACTTTC. It translates to CASSIAHLSGANVLTF. Full variable domain (outside the CDR3, taken from reference TRBV19 and TRBJ2-6): DGGITQSPKYLFRKEGQNVTLSCEQNLNHDAMYWYRQDPGQGLRLIYYSQIVNDFQKGDIAEGYSVSREKKESFPLTVTSAQKNPTAFYLCASSIAHLSGANVLTFGAGSRLTVL.

The gene calls are TRBV6-1 and TRBJ1-5, with D unclear. The CDR3 is made up of 14 amino acids. Between the trimmed V and J ends, which lost 6 bases and 9 bases, there was a span of 18 bases. Germline V CDR1 and CDR2: MNHNS, SASEGT. This chain's CDR3 is CASRPWQSERPQHF. The CDR3 bases are TGTGCCAGCAGGCCATGGCAGTCGGAACGGCCCCAGCATTTT.

This chain uses TRBV10-3 with TRBJ2-7; possibly TRBD1 or TRBD2 for D (5 bases each). Per germline, CDR1 ENHRY and CDR2 SYGVKD. Trimming left V 1 base short and J 6 bases short, with 13 bases between. The CDR3 totals 14 residues. Here the CDR3 reads CAISELSGAAEQYF. The CDR3 region has the DNA TGTGCCATCAGTGAGTTGTCCGGGGCCGCCGAGCAGTACTTC.

The CDR3 DNA reads TGTGCCAGCAGACCCGCGCACGGGCCCCAGCATTTT. It encodes CASRPAHGPQHF. The genes are TRBV19 and TRBJ1-5; D unresolved. Germline V CDR1 and CDR2: LNHDA, SQIVND (reference sequence). CDR3 length: 12 residues. The V and J ends lost 9 bases and 9 bases respectively, with 15 bases between them.

There are a few counts of this clone. The rearrangement joins TRBV6-7 to TRBJ2-5; 10 nucleotides line up with TRBD1. TRBV6-7 is an ORF, and what it does is uncertain. Losses at the gene ends were 1 base for V and 3 bases for J; bases not matched to a gene: 5. The CDR3 spans 16 residues. As DNA, the CDR3 is TGTGCCAGCAGTTACTTCGCCGGGACAGGGGAAGAGACCCAGTACTTC. Translation: CASSYFAGTGEETQYF.

This chain links TRBV28 with TRBJ2-2; 9 nucleotides agree with TRBD1. Germline V gives CDR1 MDHEN, CDR2 SYDVKM. V lost 8 bases, J lost 4 bases, and 11 bases stayed unmatched. The CDR3 has 16 residues. The CDR3 region is CASSRETGGGTGELFF. Written as DNA, the CDR3 is TGTGCCAGCTCAAGAGAGACAGGGGGGGGCACCGGGGAGCTGTTTTTT.

The V gene is TRBV7-3, the J gene TRBJ2-1; 10 bases line up with TRBD1. Germline-derived CDR1 and CDR2 are SGHTA and FQGTGA. V lost 4 bases and J lost 0; bases outside the gene matches: 9. The CDR3 is made up of 18 amino acids. The CDR3 region has the DNA TGTGCCAGCAGCTCGATCCCGGGACAGGGGAGCTCCTACAATGAGCAGTTCTTC. As protein: CASSSIPGQGSSYNEQFF.

The chain recombines TRBV5-1 with TRBJ1-4, with D maybe TRBD1 (5 bases). CDR1 is SGHRS, CDR2 YFSETQ, per germline. The V end lost 1 base, the J end lost 2 bases, and 18 bases lay between the germline ends. This CDR3 region has 18 residues. The CDR3 is CASSLKAQGRATNEKLFF. As DNA, the CDR3 is TGCGCCAGCAGCTTGAAGGCCCAGGGCAGGGCGACTAATGAAAAACTGTTTTTT.

The CDR3 spells CARGWDGDTQYF. The CDR3 nucleotides are TGTGCCCGCGGATGGGATGGAGATACGCAGTATTTT. The chain combines TRBV2 with TRBJ2-3; no reliable D call. Germline-derived CDR1 and CDR2 are SNHLY and FYNNEI. Deletions cut 11 bases from V and 5 bases from J, with 14 bases between. This CDR3 has 12 amino acids.

This chain joins TRBV7-8 and TRBJ2-2; D may be TRBD2 (5 bases). The CDR3 spans 15 residues. The V end lost 1 base, the J end lost 5 bases, and 11 bases lay between the germline ends. Germline assignment: CDR1 SGHVS and CDR2 FQNEAQ. The CDR3 spells CASSLEVTGTGELFF. CDR3 nucleotide sequence: TGTGCCAGCAGCTTAGAAGTTACGGGGACCGGGGAGCTGTTTTTT.

The chain couples TRBV30 to TRBJ2-7, with 11 bases that match TRBD1. This CDR3 is 12 amino acids long. Trimming cost V 7 bases and J 7 bases; bases outside gene matches: 6. Germline V gives CDR1 GTSNPN, CDR2 SVGIG (reference sequence). CDR3 amino acids: CALGQGAEEQYF. As DNA, the CDR3 is TGTGCCTTAGGACAGGGGGCCGAGGAGCAGTACTTC.

The chain recombines TRBV5-1 with TRBJ1-2; maybe TRBD1 (6 bases). The CDR3 consists of 14 residues. The ends were cut back, 4 bases at V and 1 base at J, with 11 bases in the middle. CDR1 is SGHRS, CDR2 YFSETQ, per germline. DNA for the CDR3: TGCGCCAGCAGCCCCCAGGGGAGTAACTATGGCTACACCTTC. It specifies CASSPQGSNYGYTF.

V gene TRBV7-9 combines with J gene TRBJ1-5; 9 bases map to TRBD1. V lost 0 bases, J lost 16 bases, and 7 bases stayed unmatched. Germline lookup yields CDR1 SEHNR and CDR2 FQNEAQ (reference sequence). There are 13 residues in the CDR3. This CDR3 reads CASSLAGGDRVHF. DNA for the CDR3: TGTGCCAGCAGCTTAGCGGGCGGGGACAGGGTACATTTT.

The chain employs TRBV5-4 and TRBJ1-1, with a tentative D call TRBD1 (6 bases). Trimming shortened V by 1 base and J by 1 base, and 17 bases separated the two germline ends. CDR3 length equals 17 residues. The germline V gene has CDR1 SGHNT and CDR2 YYREEE (reference sequence). The CDR3 coding sequence is TGTGCCAGCAGCTTGCTAGGGGGGGGGTTTTCGAACACTGAAGCTTTCTTT. It is translated as CASSLLGGGFSNTEAFF.

The genes are TRBV2 and TRBJ2-2; D is possibly TRBD2 (7 bases). V was shortened by 6 bases and J by 4 bases, with 18 bases between the two germline ends. The CDR3 length is 16 residues. CDR1 is SNHLY and CDR2 is FYNNEI in the germline V gene. Written as DNA, the CDR3 is TGTGCCAGCAGCCCGAGGGGGGCGGGGGCCACCGGGGAGCTGTTTTTT. This encodes CASSPRGAGATGELFF.

V usage is TRBV12-5 and J usage is TRBJ2-2, with 7 bases matching TRBD2. The germline CDR1 and CDR2 sequences are LGHNT and FRNRAP. The CDR3 has 15 amino acids. The ends lost 1 base at V and 7 bases at J; junction bases unmatched: 6. The CDR3 reads CASGLGGLGGGELFF. The CDR3 DNA is TGTGCTAGTGGTTTGGGCGGACTAGGTGGCGGGGAGCTGTTTTTT.

The chain employs TRBV7-2 and TRBJ1-2, with D unclear. From germline, CDR1 is SGHTA and CDR2 FQGNSA. The CDR3 extends over 13 amino acids. Trimming removed 6 bases from V and 7 bases from J, with 15 bases in between. Here the CDR3 reads CASSSRLGSGYTF. CDR3 DNA: TGTGCCAGCAGTTCCCGACTGGGTAGTGGCTACACCTTC.